What follows are 25 T cell receptor beta chains derived from one specimen sequenced in a study of blood T cell repertoires in COVID-19 (dated by TCRdb to about 2020). Library preparation was by the immunoSEQ multiplex PCR assay. This is the immuneACCESS table as TCRdb keeps it, with only in-frame sequences that have V and J called. A part of the clones is gone; compared with another copy, unresolved V genes explain less than half, and the rest is unexplained. The sample records roughly 100,000 clones, roughly 88% of which are singletons. The top ten clones comprise 5% to 7% of the sample. Sequenced: peripheral blood. The receptors were gathered from a young man with COVID-19, enrolled during active disease.

The V and J genes are TRBV25-1 and TRBJ2-7, with 9 nucleotides matching TRBD2. Trimming took 7 bases from V and 4 from J; bases not matched to a gene: 8. Germline CDR1 and CDR2: MGHDK and SYGVNS. This CDR3 comprises 14 residues. Here the CDR3 DNA reads TGTGCCAGCACCAAGGCGGGAGGGCCATACGAGCAGTACTTC. Residues: CASTKAGGPYEQYF.

This clone was found once. This chain links TRBV7-2 with TRBJ2-1; unclear D gene. This CDR3 spans 11 amino acids. Germline V gene lookup returns CDR1 SGHTA and CDR2 FQGNSA. V gave up 5 bases and J gave up 8 bases, with 7 bases separating them. The CDR3 reads CASSPTYEQFF. The CDR3 DNA sequence: TGTGCCAGCAGCCCAACTTATGAGCAGTTCTTC.

V and J are TRBV6-5 and TRBJ1-2, with D possibly TRBD1 on 5 matching bases. The CDR3 totals 14 residues. Trimming took off 0 bases at V and 4 bases at J, with 9 bases between the two ends. The V gene's germline CDR1 is MNHEY and CDR2 SVGAGI. The CDR3 sequence: CASSYSAGVYGYTF. DNA of the CDR3: TGTGCCAGCAGTTACTCCGCGGGGGTCTATGGCTACACCTTC.

The chain couples TRBV19 to TRBJ2-5, with D possibly TRBD1 on 5 matching bases. Trimming took 8 bases from V and 1 from J, leaving 14 bases between them. CDR1 and CDR2 (germline): LNHDA, SQIVND (reference sequence). This CDR3 contains 14 residues. The CDR3 sequence: CASARQGFQETQYF. CDR3 nucleotides: TGTGCCAGTGCTCGCCAGGGATTCCAAGAGACCCAGTACTTC.

DNA for the CDR3: TGCAGCCTCCGGACAGTTAGCACAGATACGCAGTATTTT. Protein: CSLRTVSTDTQYF. The chain is built from TRBV29-1 and TRBJ2-3; D might be TRBD1 (6 bases). The V gene's germline CDR1 is SQVTM and CDR2 ANQGSEA. V lost 8 bases, J lost 0 bases, and 12 bases lay in between. The CDR3 consists of 13 residues.

The CDR3 loop is CASSGLANTGELFF. The CDR3 DNA reads as TGTGCCAGCAGCGGACTAGCGAACACCGGGGAGCTGTTTTTT. The J gene is TRBJ2-2, the V gene TRBV9, with D tentatively TRBD2 (6 bases). The CDR3 is 14 amino acids. CDR1 and CDR2 from the germline V gene are SGDLS and YYNGEE. The V end was cut by 3 bases, the J end by 0 bases, with 6 bases between.

This chain connects TRBV28 to TRBJ2-7, with a tentative D call TRBD2 (6 bases). Germline V CDR1 and CDR2: MDHEN, SYDVKM. V gave up 8 bases and J gave up 1 base, with 12 bases separating them. This CDR3 is built from 13 residues. The CDR3 DNA reads TGTGCCAGCCACTCTAGCGATTCCTACGAGCAGTACTTC. Its protein is CASHSSDSYEQYF. Variable domain in full (rest from reference TRBV28 and TRBJ2-7): DVKVTQSSRYLVKRTGEKVFLECVQDMDHENMFWYRQDPGLGLRLIYFSYDVKMKEKGDIPEGYSVSREKKERFSLILESASTNQTSMYLCASHSSDSYEQYFGPGTRLTVT.

The chain combines TRBV28 with TRBJ2-7; D gene ambiguous. The CDR3 contains 18 residues. The V and J ends lost 2 bases and 2 bases respectively, with 22 bases between them. CDR1 and CDR2 (germline): MDHEN, SYDVKM. CDR3 amino acids: CASSLEMRQLKLTYEQYF. The CDR3 DNA follows: TGTGCCAGCAGTTTAGAAATGAGGCAGCTTAAACTAACCTACGAGCAGTACTTC.

V gene TRBV19 combines with J gene TRBJ1-2; D gene unclear. The V gene's germline CDR1 is LNHDA and CDR2 SQIVND (reference sequence). CDR3 length equals 13 residues. The germline V and J ends were trimmed by 4 bases and 5 bases, with 11 bases remaining between them. CDR3 region: CASSKGGSYGYTF. The CDR3 DNA sequence: TGTGCCAGTAGTAAAGGCGGATCATATGGCTACACCTTC. Looking up the rest from reference TRBV19 and TRBJ1-2 gives the full variable domain: DGGITQSPKYLFRKEGQNVTLSCEQNLNHDAMYWYRQDPGQGLRLIYYSQIVNDFQKGDIAEGYSVSREKKESFPLTVTSAQKNPTAFYLCASSKGGSYGYTFGSGTRLTVV.

This CDR3 reads CASSLFRGGEQYF. CDR3 DNA sequence: TGCGCCAGCAGCCTGTTTAGGGGTGGAGAGCAGTACTTC. The rearrangement uses TRBV4-3 and TRBJ2-7, with D perhaps TRBD1 (5 bases). V lost 4 bases to trimming and J lost 7 bases, with 14 bases between them. CDR3 length equals 13 residues. Germline CDR1 is LGHNA and CDR2 is YSLEER.

V and J are TRBV7-6 and TRBJ2-1; 10 nucleotides align to TRBD2. Unmatched junction bases numbered 5, after V lost 5 bases and J lost 7 bases. Germline assignment: CDR1 SGHVS and CDR2 FNYEAQ. The CDR3 has 14 amino acids. The CDR3 reads CASSPGLAVNEQFF. The CDR3 DNA is TGTGCCAGCAGCCCTGGACTAGCGGTGAATGAGCAGTTCTTC.

The rearrangement joins TRBV30 to TRBJ2-6; no clear D. The length of the CDR3 is 14 residues. CDR1 is GTSNPN, CDR2 SVGIG, per germline (reference sequence). Trimming left V 6 bases short and J 0 bases short, with 9 bases between. The CDR3 is CACRLASGANVLTF. The DNA of the CDR3 is TGTGCCTGTAGACTCGCCTCTGGGGCCAACGTCCTGACTTTC.

This chain joins TRBV29-1 and TRBJ2-1; TRBD2 is a possible D gene (6 bases). Trimming cost V 5 bases and J 0 bases, with 14 bases left between them. The CDR3 covers 15 residues. Germline CDR1 SQVTM, CDR2 ANQGSEA. CDR3: CSVILAESSYNEQFF. The CDR3 DNA sequence: TGCAGCGTTATACTAGCTGAGAGCTCCTACAATGAGCAGTTCTTC.

The V and J genes are TRBV4-3 and TRBJ2-3; D possibly corresponds to TRBD1 (6 bases). Trimming shortened V by 6 bases and J by 2 bases, and 24 bases separated the two germline ends. The CDR3 consists of 18 residues. Germline V gives CDR1 LGHNA, CDR2 YSLEER. For the CDR3, the DNA is TGCGCCAGCAGTGTCACATCCCGGGACACTTTGCCCACAGATACGCAGTATTTT. This gives the protein CASSVTSRDTLPTDTQYF.

This clone was seen just once. The gene calls are TRBV28 and TRBJ2-5; 15 nucleotides match TRBD2. Looked up from germline, CDR1 is MDHEN and CDR2 is SYDVKM. The CDR3 sequence is 24 residues long. The ends lost 7 bases at V and 5 bases at J; junction bases unmatched: 32. The CDR3, as DNA: TGTGCCAGCACCCTCGAGGGCGTAGCCGGGGCCGGGACTAGCGGGAGGTTGCCTTTGGAGACCCAGTACTTC. It specifies CASTLEGVAGAGTSGRLPLETQYF.

The CDR3 is CASSPQGNTEAFF. The CDR3 DNA follows: TGCGCCAGCAGCCCTCAGGGGAACACTGAAGCTTTCTTT. V usage is TRBV5-1 and J usage is TRBJ1-1, with D perhaps TRBD1 (5 bases). V lost 4 bases and J lost 1, with 8 bases in between. Per the germline V gene, CDR1 is SGHRS and CDR2 is YFSETQ. This CDR3 is 13 amino acids long.

The chain combines TRBV30 with TRBJ2-2; possible D gene TRBD2, 5 bases. The CDR3 contains 14 residues. The germline V and J ends were trimmed by 0 bases and 2 bases, with 7 bases remaining between them. From germline, CDR1 is GTSNPN and CDR2 SVGIG (reference sequence). The CDR3, as DNA: TGTGCCTGGAGTGTTGGACTTAACACCGGGGAGCTGTTTTTT. Its translation: CAWSVGLNTGELFF.

This chain connects TRBV27 to TRBJ2-2; 7 positions match TRBD2. Germline V gene lookup returns CDR1 MNHEY and CDR2 SMNVEV (reference sequence). With 5 bases clipped from V and 1 base from J, the junction kept 4 bases outside the gene matches. This CDR3 region has 15 residues. Here the CDR3 reads CASSRRGWNTGELFF. CDR3 DNA sequence: TGTGCCAGCAGTCGGCGGGGGTGGAACACCGGGGAGCTGTTTTTT.

The J gene is TRBJ2-7, the V gene TRBV5-8, with 8 bases that match TRBD1. V lost 3 bases and J lost 4; bases outside the gene matches: 9. This CDR3 contains 15 residues. Germline CDR1 and CDR2: SGHTS and YDEGEE. The DNA for the CDR3 is TGTGCCAGCAGCTCTGCCGGGACAGGCCTTTACGAGCAGTACTTC. Protein sequence: CASSSAGTGLYEQYF.

The chain links TRBV15 to TRBJ2-2; 7 bases are a match to TRBD1. Germline lookup yields CDR1 LNHNV and CDR2 YYDKDF (reference sequence). The CDR3 covers 17 residues. With 0 bases clipped from V and 3 bases from J, the junction kept 7 bases outside the gene matches. The CDR3 coding sequence is TGTGCCACCAGCAGAGAAGTTGTGGGGACAGACACCGGGGAGCTGTTTTTT. Translation gives CATSREVVGTDTGELFF.

The CDR3 DNA follows: TGCGCCAGCAGCCAAGGACTAGCGGGCTACGAGCAGTACTTC. Its protein product is CASSQGLAGYEQYF. The chain joins TRBV4-1 to TRBJ2-7, with 10 positions matching TRBD2. The J segment lost 3 bases and the V segment lost 1 base, leaving 0 bases of the junction unmatched. This CDR3 has 14 amino acids. Germline CDR1 and CDR2: MGHRA and YSYEKL.

This chain joins TRBV27 and TRBJ1-5; D is undetermined. CDR3 size: 15 residues. Germline-derived CDR1 and CDR2 are MNHEY and SMNVEV (reference sequence). The V end was cut by 2 bases, the J end by 4 bases, with 12 bases between. The CDR3 nucleotides read TGTGCCAGCAGTTTACGCGCGGGTCTGAATCAGCCCCAGCATTTT. Protein product: CASSLRAGLNQPQHF.

The chain links TRBV30 to TRBJ1-2, with 10 bases identical to TRBD1. Germline CDR1 reads GTSNPN; CDR2 reads SVGIG (reference sequence). V shed 1 base, J shed 5 bases, and the junction held 7 bases outside the gene matches. The CDR3 length is 15 residues. This CDR3 is CAWSGQGAFWYGYTF. The CDR3 bases are TGTGCCTGGAGTGGACAGGGGGCTTTTTGGTATGGCTACACCTTC. Based on the CDR3 plus reference TRBV30 and TRBJ1-2, the full variable domain is SQTIHQWPATLVQPVGSPLSLECTVEGTSNPNLYWYRQAAGRGLQLLFYSVGIGQISSEVPQNLSASRPQDRQFILSSKKLLLSDSGFYLCAWSGQGAFWYGYTFGSGTRLTVV.

DNA for the CDR3: TGCACCAGCAGCCAGCTGAGTCCGCCGGGACAGTGTTTCTACGAGCAGTACTTC. Translated, it gives CTSSQLSPPGQCFYEQYF. This chain connects TRBV1 to TRBJ2-7; the table's D call TRBD1 went unverified against the DNA. TRBV1 is flagged as a pseudogene. This CDR3 region has 18 residues.

The rearrangement joins TRBV28 to TRBJ2-3; 8 bases agree with TRBD2. The CDR3 sequence is 17 residues long. V lost 4 bases, J lost 5 bases, and 14 bases stayed unmatched. CDR1 MDHEN and CDR2 SYDVKM come from the germline V gene. In DNA form, the CDR3 reads TGTGCCAGCAGTTCAAGGGTCGGGCGGGAGGTCCTAGATACGCAGTATTTT. Its protein product is CASSSRVGREVLDTQYF.